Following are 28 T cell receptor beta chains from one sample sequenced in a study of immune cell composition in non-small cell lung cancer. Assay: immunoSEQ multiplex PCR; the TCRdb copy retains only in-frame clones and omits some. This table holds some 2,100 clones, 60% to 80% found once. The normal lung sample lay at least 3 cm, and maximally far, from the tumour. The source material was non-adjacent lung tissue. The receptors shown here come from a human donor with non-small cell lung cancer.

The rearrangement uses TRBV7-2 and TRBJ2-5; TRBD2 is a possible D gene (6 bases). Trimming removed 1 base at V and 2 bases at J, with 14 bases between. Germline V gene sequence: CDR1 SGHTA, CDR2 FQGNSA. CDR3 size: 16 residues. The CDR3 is CASSLGVGGEQETQYF. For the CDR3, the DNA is TGTGCCAGCAGCTTAGGGGTGGGGGGTGAACAAGAGACCCAGTACTTC.

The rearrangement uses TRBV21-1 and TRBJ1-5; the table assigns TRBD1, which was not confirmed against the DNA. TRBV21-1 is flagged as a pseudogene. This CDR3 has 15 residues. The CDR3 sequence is CASIVTGFKGQPQHF. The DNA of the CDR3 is TGTGCCAGCATCGTTACAGGGTTTAAGGGTCAGCCCCAGCATTTT.

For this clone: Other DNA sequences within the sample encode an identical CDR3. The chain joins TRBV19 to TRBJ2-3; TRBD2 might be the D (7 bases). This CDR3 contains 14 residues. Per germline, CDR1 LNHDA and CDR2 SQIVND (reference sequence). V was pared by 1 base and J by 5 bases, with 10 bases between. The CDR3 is CASSIAGGQDTQYF. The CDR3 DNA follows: TGTGCCAGTAGTATAGCGGGGGGACAAGATACGCAGTATTTT.

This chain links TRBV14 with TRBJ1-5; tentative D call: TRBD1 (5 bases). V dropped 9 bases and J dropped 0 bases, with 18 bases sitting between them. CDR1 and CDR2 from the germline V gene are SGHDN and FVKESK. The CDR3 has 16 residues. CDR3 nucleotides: TGTGCCAGAGACTGGGGGGGACTAAATAGCAATCAGCCCCAGCATTTT. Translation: CARDWGGLNSNQPQHF.

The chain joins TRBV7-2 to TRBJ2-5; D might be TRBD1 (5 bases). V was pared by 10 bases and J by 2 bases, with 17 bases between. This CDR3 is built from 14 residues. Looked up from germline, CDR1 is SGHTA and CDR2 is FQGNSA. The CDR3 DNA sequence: TGTGCCACCCAATCAAGTGGGGCACAAGAGACCCAGTACTTC. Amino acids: CATQSSGAQETQYF. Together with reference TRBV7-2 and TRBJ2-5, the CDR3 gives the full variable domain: GAGVSQSPSNKVTEKGKDVELRCDPISGHTALYWYRQSLGQGLEFLIYFQGNSAPDKSGLPSDRFSAERTGGSVSTLTIQRTQQEDSAVYLCATQSSGAQETQYFGPGTRLLVL.

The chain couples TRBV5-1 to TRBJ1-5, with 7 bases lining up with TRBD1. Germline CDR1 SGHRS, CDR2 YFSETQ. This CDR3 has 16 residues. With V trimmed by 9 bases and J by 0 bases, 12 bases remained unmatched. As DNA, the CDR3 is TGCGCCACCATAACAGGGGAGCGGTATAGCAATCAGCCCCAGCATTTT. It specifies CATITGERYSNQPQHF.

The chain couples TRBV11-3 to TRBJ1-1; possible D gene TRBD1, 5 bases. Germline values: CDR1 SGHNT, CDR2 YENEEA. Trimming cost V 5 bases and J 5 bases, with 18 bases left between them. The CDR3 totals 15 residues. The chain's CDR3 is CASSPAMGGSTEAFF. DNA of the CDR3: TGTGCCAGCAGCCCCGCCATGGGGGGGTCGACTGAAGCTTTCTTT.

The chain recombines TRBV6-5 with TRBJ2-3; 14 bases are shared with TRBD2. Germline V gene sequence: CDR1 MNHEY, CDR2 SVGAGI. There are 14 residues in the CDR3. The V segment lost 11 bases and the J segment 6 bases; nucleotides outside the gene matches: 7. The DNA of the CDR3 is TGTGCCGGACCGACTAGCGGGGGGGTTGATACGCAGTATTTT. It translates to CAGPTSGGVDTQYF.

The CDR3 here is CASSQNVERGGFYGYTF. CDR3 nucleotides: TGCGCCAGCAGCCAGAACGTTGAGAGGGGGGGGTTCTATGGCTACACCTTC. The chain couples TRBV4-3 to TRBJ1-2, with D tentatively TRBD1 (6 bases). Trimming removed 3 bases from V and 4 bases from J, with 21 bases in between. The CDR3 has 17 residues. From germline, CDR1 is LGHNA and CDR2 YSLEER.

CDR3 sequence: CASSRRQGARRGEQYF. Here the CDR3 DNA reads TGTGCCAGCAGCCGTCGACAGGGGGCGCGACGGGGTGAGCAGTACTTC. The rearrangement joins TRBV28 to TRBJ2-7, with 10 nucleotides matching TRBD1. Germline V gene data show CDR1 as MDHEN and CDR2 as SYDVKM. The trim removed 6 bases at V and 7 bases at J, leaving 15 bases unmatched. This CDR3 region has 16 residues.

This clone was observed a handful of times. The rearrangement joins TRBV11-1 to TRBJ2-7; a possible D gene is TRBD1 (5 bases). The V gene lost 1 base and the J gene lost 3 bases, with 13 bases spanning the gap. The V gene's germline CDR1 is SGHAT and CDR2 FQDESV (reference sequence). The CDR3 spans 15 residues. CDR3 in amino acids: CASSLGGRVNYEQYF. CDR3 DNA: TGTGCCAGCAGCTTAGGTGGCAGGGTCAACTACGAGCAGTACTTC.

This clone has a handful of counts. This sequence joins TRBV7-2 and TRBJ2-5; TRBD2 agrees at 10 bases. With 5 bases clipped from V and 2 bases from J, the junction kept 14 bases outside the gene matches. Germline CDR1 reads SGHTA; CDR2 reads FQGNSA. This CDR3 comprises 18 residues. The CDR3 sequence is CASSRRAGSGGQQETQYF. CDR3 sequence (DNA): TGTGCCAGCAGCCGTCGGGCAGGTAGCGGGGGGCAACAAGAGACCCAGTACTTC.

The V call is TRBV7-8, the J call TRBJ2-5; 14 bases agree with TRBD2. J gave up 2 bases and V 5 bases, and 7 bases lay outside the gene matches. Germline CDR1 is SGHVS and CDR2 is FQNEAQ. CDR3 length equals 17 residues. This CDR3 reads CASSLAGLAGVQETQYF. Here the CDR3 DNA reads TGTGCCAGCAGCCTCGCGGGACTAGCGGGGGTACAAGAGACCCAGTACTTC.

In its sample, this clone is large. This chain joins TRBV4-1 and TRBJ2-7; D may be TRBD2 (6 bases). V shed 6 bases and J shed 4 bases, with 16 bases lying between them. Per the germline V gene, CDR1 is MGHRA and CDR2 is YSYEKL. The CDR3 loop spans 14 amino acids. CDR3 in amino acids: CASSPLRGTYEQYF. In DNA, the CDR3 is TGCGCCAGCAGTCCACTCCGGGGGACTTACGAGCAGTACTTC.

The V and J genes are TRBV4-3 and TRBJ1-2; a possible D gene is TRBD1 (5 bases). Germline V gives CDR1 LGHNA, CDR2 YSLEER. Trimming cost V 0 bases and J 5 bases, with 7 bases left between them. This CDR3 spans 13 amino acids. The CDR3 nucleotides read TGCGCCAGCAGCCAAGACCGACAGTATGGCTACACCTTC. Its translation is CASSQDRQYGYTF.

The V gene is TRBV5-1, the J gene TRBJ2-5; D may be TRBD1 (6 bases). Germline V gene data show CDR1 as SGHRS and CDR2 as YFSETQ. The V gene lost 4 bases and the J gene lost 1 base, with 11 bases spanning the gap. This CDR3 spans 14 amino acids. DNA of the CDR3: TGCGCCAGCAGCCCAGGGGTCAGCCAAGAGACCCAGTACTTC. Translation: CASSPGVSQETQYF. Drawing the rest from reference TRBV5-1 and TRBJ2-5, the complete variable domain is KAGVTQTPRYLIKTRGQQVTLSCSPISGHRSVSWYQQTPGQGLQFLFEYFSETQRNKGNFPGRFSGRQFSNSRSEMNVSTLELGDSALYLCASSPGVSQETQYFGPGTRLLVL.

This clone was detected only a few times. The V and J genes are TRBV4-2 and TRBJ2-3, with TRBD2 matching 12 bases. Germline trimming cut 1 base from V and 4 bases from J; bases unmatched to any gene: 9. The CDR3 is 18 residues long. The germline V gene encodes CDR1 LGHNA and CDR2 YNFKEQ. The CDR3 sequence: CASSQASGGVLGSDTQYF. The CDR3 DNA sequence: TGTGCCAGCAGCCAAGCTAGCGGGGGGGTGTTGGGGTCAGATACGCAGTATTTT.

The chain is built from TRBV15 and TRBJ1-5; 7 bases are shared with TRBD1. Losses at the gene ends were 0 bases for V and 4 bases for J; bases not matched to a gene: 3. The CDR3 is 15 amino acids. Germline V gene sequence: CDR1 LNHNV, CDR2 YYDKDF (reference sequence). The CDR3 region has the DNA TGTGCCACCAGCAGAGACAGGGGGAGGAATCAGCCCCAGCATTTT. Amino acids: CATSRDRGRNQPQHF. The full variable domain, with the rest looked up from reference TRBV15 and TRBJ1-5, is DAMVIQNPRYQVTQFGKPVTLSCSQTLNHNVMYWYQQKSSQAPKLLFHYYDKDFNNEADTPDNFQSRRPNTSFCFLDIRSPGLGDTAMYLCATSRDRGRNQPQHFGDGTRLSIL.

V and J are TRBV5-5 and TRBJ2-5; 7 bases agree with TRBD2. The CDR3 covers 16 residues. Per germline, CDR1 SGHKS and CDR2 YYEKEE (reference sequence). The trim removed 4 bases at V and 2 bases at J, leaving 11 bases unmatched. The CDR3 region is CASSLGGSPAQETQYF. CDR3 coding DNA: TGTGCCAGCAGCCTGGGAGGGTCCCCGGCTCAAGAGACCCAGTACTTC.

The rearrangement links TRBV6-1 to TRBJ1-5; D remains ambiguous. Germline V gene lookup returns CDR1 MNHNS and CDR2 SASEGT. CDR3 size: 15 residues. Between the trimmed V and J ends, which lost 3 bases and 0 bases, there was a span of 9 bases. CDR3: CASSDQLDSNQPQHF. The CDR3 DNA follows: TGTGCCAGCAGTGATCAACTCGATAGCAATCAGCCCCAGCATTTT.

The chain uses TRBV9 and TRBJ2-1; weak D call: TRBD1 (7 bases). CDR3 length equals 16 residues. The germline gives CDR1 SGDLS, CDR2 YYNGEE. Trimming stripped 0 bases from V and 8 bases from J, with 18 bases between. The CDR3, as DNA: TGTGCCAGCAGCGTAGCCTTTGGCAGGGGGGACGATGAGCAGTTCTTC. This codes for CASSVAFGRGDDEQFF.

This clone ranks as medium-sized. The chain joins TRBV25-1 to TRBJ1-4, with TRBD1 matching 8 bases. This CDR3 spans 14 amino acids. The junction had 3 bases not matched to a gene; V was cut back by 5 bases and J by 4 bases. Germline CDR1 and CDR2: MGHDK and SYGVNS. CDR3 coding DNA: TGTGCCAGCAGTCCGGACAGGGTTAATGAAAAACTGTTTTTT. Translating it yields CASSPDRVNEKLFF.

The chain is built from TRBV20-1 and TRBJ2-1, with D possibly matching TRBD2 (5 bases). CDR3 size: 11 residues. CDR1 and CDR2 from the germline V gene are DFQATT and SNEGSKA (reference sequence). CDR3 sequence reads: CSPSGNNEQFF. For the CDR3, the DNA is TGCAGCCCCAGCGGCAACAATGAGCAGTTCTTC.

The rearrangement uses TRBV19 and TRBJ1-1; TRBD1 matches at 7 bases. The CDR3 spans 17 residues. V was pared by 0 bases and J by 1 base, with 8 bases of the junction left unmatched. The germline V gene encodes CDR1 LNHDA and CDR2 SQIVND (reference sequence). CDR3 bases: TGTGCCAGTAGTATAGATCGGCGGGGACAGCCGAACACTGAAGCTTTCTTT. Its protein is CASSIDRRGQPNTEAFF.

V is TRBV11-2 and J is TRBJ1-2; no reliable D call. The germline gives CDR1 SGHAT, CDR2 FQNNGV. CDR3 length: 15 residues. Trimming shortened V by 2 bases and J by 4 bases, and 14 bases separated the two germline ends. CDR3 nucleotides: TGTGCCAGCAGCTTAACCCATCCAGGCCCCTATGGCTACACCTTC. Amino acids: CASSLTHPGPYGYTF.

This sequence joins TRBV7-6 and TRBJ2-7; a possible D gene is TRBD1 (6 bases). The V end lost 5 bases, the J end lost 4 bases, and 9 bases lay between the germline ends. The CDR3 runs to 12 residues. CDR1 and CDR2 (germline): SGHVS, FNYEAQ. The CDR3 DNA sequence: TGTGCCAGCAGCGGGCAGGGGTACGAGCAGTACTTC. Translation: CASSGQGYEQYF.

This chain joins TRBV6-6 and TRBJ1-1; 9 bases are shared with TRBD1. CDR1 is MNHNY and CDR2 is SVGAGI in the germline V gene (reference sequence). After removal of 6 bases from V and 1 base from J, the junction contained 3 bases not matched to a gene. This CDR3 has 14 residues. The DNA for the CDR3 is TGTGCCAGCAGCCTACAGGGGGCGAACACTGAAGCTTTCTTT. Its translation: CASSLQGANTEAFF.

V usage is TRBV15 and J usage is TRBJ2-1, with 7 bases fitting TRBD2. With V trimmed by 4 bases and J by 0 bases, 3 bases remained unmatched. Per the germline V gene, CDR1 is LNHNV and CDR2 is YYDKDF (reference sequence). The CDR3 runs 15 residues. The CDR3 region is CATSIGTTSYNEQFF. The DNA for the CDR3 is TGTGCCACCAGCATCGGGACTACCTCCTACAATGAGCAGTTCTTC.